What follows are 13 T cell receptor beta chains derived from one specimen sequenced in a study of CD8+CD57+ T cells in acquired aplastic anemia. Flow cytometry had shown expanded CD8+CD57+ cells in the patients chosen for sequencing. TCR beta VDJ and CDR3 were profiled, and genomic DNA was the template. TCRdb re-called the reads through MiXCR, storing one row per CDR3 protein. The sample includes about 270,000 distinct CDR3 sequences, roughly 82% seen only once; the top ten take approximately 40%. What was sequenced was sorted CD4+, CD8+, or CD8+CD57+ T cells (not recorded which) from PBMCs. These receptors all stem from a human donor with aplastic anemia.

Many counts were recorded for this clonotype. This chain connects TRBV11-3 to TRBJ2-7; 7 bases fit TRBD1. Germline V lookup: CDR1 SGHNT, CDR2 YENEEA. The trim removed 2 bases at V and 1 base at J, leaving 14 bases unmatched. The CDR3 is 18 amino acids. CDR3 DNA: TGTGCCAGCAGCTTACATCCAGCAGGGACAGCCCTTTCCTACGAGCAGTACGTC. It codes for CASSLHPAGTALSYEQYV.

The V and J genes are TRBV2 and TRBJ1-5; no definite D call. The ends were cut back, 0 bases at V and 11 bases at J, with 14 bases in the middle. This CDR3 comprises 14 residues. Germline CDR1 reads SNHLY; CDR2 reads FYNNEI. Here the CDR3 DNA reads TGTGCCAGCAGTGAAGCCTACAACACTAAGACCCAGCATTTT. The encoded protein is CASSEAYNTKTQHF.

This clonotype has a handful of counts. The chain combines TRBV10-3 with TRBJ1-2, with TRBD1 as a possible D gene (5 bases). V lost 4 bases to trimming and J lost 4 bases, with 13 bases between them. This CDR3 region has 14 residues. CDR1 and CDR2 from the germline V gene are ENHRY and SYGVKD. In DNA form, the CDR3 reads TGTGCCATCAGTGTGGGGGGAGATACCTATGGCTACACCTTC. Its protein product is CAISVGGDTYGYTF.

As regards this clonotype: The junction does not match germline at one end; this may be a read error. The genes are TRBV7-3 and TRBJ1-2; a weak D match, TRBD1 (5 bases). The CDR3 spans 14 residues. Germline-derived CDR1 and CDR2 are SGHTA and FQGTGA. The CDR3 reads CASSLMGGTGSYNF. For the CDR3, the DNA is TGTGCCAGCAGCTTAATGGGAGGGACGGGTAGCTACAATTTC.

In DNA form, the CDR3 reads TGCAGTTCGGCCTTTGGACTACGGACCTACGAGCAGTACTTC. Its translation: CSSAFGLRTYEQYF. The V and J genes are TRBV20-1 and TRBJ2-7; tentative D call: TRBD2 (6 bases). Trimming cost V 8 bases and J 2 bases, with 19 bases left between them. Germline values: CDR1 DFQATT, CDR2 SNEGSKA (reference sequence). The CDR3 consists of 14 residues.

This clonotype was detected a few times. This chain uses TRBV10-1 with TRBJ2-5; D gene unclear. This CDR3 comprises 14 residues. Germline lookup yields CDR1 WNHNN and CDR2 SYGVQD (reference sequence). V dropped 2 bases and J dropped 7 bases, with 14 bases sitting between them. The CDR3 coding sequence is TGCGCCAGCAGTGAGGTTCCGAGCCGTGGGACCCAGTACTTC. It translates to CASSEVPSRGTQYF.

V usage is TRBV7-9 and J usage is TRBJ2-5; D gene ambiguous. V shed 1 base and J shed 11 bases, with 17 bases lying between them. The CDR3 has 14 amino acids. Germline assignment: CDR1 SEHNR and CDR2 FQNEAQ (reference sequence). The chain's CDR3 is CASSLETEHYKQYF. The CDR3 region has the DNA TGTGCCAGCAGCTTAGAGACTGAACACTACAAGCAGTACTTC.

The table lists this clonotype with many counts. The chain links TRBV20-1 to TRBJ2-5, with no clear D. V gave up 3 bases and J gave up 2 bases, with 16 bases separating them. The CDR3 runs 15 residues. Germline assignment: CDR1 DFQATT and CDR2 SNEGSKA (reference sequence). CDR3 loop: CSASPLQSTQETQYF. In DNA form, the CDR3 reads TGCAGTGCTAGCCCACTTCAATCAACACAAGAGACCCAGTACTTC.

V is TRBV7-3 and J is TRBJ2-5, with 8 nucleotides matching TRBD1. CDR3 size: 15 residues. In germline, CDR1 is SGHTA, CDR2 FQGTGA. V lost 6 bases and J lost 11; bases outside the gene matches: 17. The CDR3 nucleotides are TGTGCCAGCAGTTATCCACAGGGGGTCGAGGCGACACAGTACTTC. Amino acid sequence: CASSYPQGVEATQYF.

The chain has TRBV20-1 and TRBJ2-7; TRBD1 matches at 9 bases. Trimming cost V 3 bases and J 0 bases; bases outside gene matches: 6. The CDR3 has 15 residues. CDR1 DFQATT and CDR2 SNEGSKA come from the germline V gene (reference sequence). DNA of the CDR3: TGCAGTGCTAGGGACCGGGACAGGGTCTCCTACGAGCAGTACTTC. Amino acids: CSARDRDRVSYEQYF.

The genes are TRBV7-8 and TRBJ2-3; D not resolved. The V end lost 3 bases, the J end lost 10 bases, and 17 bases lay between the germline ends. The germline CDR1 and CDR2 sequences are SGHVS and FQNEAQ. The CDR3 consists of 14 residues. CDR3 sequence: CASSFDPDPAAQYF. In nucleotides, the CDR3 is TGTGCCAGCAGCTTTGATCCAGACCCGGCTGCGCAGTATTTT.

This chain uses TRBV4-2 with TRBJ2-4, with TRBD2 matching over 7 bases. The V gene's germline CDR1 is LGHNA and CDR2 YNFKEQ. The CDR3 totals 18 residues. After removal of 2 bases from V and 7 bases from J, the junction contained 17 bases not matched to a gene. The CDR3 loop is CASSQYRASGGAGNIQYF. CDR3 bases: TGTGCCAGCAGCCAATATCGGGCTAGCGGAGGAGCTGGGAACATTCAGTACTTC.

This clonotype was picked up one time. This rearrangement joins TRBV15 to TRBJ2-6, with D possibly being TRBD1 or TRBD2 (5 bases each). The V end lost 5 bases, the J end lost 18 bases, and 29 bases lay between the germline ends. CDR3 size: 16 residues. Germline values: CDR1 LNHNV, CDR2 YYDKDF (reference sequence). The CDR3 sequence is CATSAEGSCAANEQTF. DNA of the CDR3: TGTGCCACCAGCGCAGAGGGGAGCTGCGCGGCCAACGAGCAGACTTTC.